This T cell receptor (beta chain) came from a study of tumor and adjacent non-tumor tissue in lung cancer. RNA was extracted from bulk tissue without any cell sorting. The library came from three nested PCR rounds adapted from ARM-PCR protocols. TCRdb redid the calling of the multiplex PCR reads with MiXCR, one entry per CDR3 protein. This sample has about 200,000 distinct CDR3 sequences, with less than 80% found just once. This receptor was taken from a man aged 55 to 70 with non-small cell lung cancer. The sample taken for sequencing was lung tumor tissue.

This chain's CDR3 is CASSFSRTGAIGGELFF. The CDR3 nucleotides are TGTGCCAGCAGCTTCTCCAGGACAGGGGCCATTGGCGGGGAGCTGTTTTTT. This chain joins TRBV11-2 and TRBJ2-2, with 9 bases that match TRBD1. The length of the CDR3 is 17 residues. With 3 bases clipped from V and 7 bases from J, the junction kept 12 bases outside the gene matches. Germline V gives CDR1 SGHAT, CDR2 FQNNGV.